The 3 T cell receptor beta chains below were found in one sample sequenced in a study of blood T cell repertoires in COVID-19. The table came from immunoSEQ multiplex PCR; TCRdb's copy has only in-frame clones and leaves some out. The table has about 160,000 clones, 82% seen once. The sequenced sample was PBMCs or T cells enriched from blood (not recorded which). These receptors originate from a man aged 60-69 years who had recovered from COVID-19.

V usage is TRBV29-1 and J usage is TRBJ2-7; 9 positions match TRBD1. The V and J ends lost 6 bases and 0 bases, in that order; junction bases with no gene match: 3. This CDR3 has 13 residues. Germline CDR1 reads SQVTM; CDR2 reads ANQGSEA. CDR3 bases: TGCAGCGTGGGGACAGGGAGCTCCTACGAGCAGTACTTC. Its translation is CSVGTGSSYEQYF.

The J gene is TRBJ1-4, the V gene TRBV28; unclear D gene. V lost 5 bases and J 1 base, leaving 5 bases between the germline ends. CDR3 length equals 13 residues. The V gene's germline CDR1 is MDHEN and CDR2 SYDVKM. The CDR3, as DNA: TGTGCCAGCAGTCCGGGAACTAATGAAAAACTGTTTTTT. It yields the protein CASSPGTNEKLFF.

This clone was counted a few times. This chain connects TRBV18 to TRBJ2-3; 7 nucleotides match TRBD2. With V trimmed by 2 bases and J by 9 bases, 2 bases remained unmatched. Germline V lookup: CDR1 KGHSH, CDR2 LQKENI. The CDR3 is 12 residues long. This CDR3 is CASSPGGDTQYF. CDR3 nucleotide sequence: TGTGCCAGCTCACCAGGGGGGGACACGCAGTATTTT.